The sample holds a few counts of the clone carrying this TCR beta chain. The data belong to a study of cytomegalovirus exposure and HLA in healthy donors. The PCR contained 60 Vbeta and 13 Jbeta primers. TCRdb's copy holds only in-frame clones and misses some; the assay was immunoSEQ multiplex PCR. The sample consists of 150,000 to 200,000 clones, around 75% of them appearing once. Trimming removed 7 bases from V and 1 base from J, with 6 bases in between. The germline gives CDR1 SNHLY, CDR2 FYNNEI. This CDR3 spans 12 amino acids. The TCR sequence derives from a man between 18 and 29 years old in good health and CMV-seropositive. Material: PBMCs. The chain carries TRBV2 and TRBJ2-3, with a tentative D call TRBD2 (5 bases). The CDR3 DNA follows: TGTGCCAGCATGAGGGGCACAGATACGCAGTATTTT. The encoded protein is CASMRGTDTQYF.